This paragraph covers one T cell receptor beta chain sequence. Its antigen is not identified. This entry is derived from a study of T cells in localized non-small cell lung cancer. The ends were cut back, 3 bases at V and 5 bases at J, with 14 bases in the middle. The length of the CDR3 is 15 residues. CDR1 MNHEY and CDR2 SMNVEV come from the germline V gene (reference sequence). TCRdb's copy holds only in-frame clones and misses some; the assay was immunoSEQ multiplex PCR. Among over 45,000 clones listed, around 90% were seen once. Study results and caveats: A single tumor region was sequenced, leaving heterogeneity possible.

The chain joins TRBV27 to TRBJ2-1; D is uncertain. Sequencing used peripheral blood, obtained before any cancer treatment. This TCR derives from a man aged 40 to 69 with stage I squamous cell lung carcinoma. The CDR3 here is CASSLRGDSNNEQFF. The CDR3 coding sequence is TGTGCCAGCAGTTTGCGTGGGGATTCCAACAATGAGCAGTTCTTC.